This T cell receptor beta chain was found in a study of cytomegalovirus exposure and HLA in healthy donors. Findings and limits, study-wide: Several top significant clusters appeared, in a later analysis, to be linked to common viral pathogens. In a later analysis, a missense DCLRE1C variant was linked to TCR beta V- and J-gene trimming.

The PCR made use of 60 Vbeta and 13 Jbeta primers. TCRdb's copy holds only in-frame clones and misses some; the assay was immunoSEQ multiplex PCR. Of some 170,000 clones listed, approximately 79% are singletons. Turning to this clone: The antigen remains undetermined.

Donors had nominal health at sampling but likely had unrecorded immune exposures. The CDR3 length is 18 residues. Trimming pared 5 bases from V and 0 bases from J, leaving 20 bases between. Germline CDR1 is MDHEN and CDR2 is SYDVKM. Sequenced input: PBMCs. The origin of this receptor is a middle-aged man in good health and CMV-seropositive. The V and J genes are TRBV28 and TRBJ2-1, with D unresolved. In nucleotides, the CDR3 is TGTGCCAGCAGTGACCCGTTGGTGGAGTACAACTCCTACAATGAGCAGTTCTTC. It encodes CASSDPLVEYNSYNEQFF.